This TCR beta chain was recorded in a study of T cells of healthy individuals. The germline V gene encodes CDR1 SNHLY and CDR2 FYNNEI. The CDR3 covers 17 residues. Trimming took 1 base from V and 4 from J; bases not matched to a gene: 9. This clonotype was counted many times. TCRdb ran MiXCR on the 5' RACE reads and lists one entry per CDR3 protein. The profile shows 45,000 to 60,000 distinct CDR3 sequences, roughly 15% of them singletons. The chain employs TRBV2 and TRBJ2-2, with 7 bases that match TRBD2. This receptor was identified in a human donor in good health. The CDR3 bases are TGTGCCAGCAGTGAAGTTGGCACCCGCGGGGGCACCGGGGAGCTGTTTTTT. It yields the protein CASSEVGTRGGTGELFF.